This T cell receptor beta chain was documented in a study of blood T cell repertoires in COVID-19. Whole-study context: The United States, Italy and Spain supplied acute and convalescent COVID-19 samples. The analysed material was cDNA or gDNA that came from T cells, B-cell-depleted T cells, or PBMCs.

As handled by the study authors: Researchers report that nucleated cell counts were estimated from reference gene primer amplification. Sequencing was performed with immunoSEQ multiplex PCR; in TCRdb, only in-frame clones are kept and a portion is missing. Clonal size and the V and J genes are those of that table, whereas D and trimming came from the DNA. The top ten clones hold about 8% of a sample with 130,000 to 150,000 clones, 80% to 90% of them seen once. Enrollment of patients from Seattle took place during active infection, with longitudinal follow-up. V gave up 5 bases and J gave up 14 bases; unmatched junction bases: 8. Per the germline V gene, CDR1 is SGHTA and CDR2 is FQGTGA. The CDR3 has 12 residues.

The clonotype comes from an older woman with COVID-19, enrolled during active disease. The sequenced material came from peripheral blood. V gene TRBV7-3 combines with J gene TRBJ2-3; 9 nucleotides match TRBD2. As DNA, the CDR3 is TGTGCCAGCAGCCCCCCGCGGGGGGGGCTGTATTTT. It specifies CASSPPRGGLYF.